The clone carrying this T cell receptor (beta chain) was counted once. Its specificity is not known. V was shortened by 8 bases and J by 7 bases, with 15 bases between the two germline ends. The CDR3 consists of 12 residues. Germline V gene data show CDR1 as SNHLY and CDR2 as FYNNEI. The entry originates in a study of cytomegalovirus exposure and HLA in healthy donors. It was with 60 Vbeta and 13 Jbeta primers that the PCR ran. Here immunoSEQ multiplex PCR was the method, and the copy in TCRdb shows in-frame clones only, minus some. The profile shows about 160,000 clones, about 77% of them singletons. Study-wide points: Previous analysis showed most TCR beta V segments were productive about 87% or about 30% of the time. Later analysis identified a missense DCLRE1C variant that was linked to TCR beta V- and J-gene trimming. Cytomegalovirus association was assigned to under 200 TCR beta chains. There were three CMV-associated chains whose specificity for CMV antigens was confirmed in vitro.

V usage is TRBV2 and J usage is TRBJ2-7; D call uncertain. The sample was PBMCs. This TCR was recovered from a woman between 50 and 59 years old in good health and CMV-seronegative. CDR3 sequence: CASQSRYGEQYF. As DNA, the CDR3 is TGTGCCAGCCAATCTCGTTACGGTGAGCAGTACTTC. The full variable domain, in which reference TRBV2 and TRBJ2-7 provide the parts outside the CDR3, is EPEVTQTPSHQVTQMGQEVILRCVPISNHLYFYWYRQILGQKVEFLVSFYNNEISEKSEIFDDQFSVERPDGSNFTLKIRSTKLEDSAMYFCASQSRYGEQYFGPGTRLTVT.